This TCR beta chain is from a study of molecular identifiers for immune sequencing clone quantification (dated by TCRdb to the late 2010s). The study in broad terms: In a replicate experiment, RNA from roughly 18,000 or 92,000 naive CD8 T cells was split into five aliquots, four of which were sequenced. The study was a methods study using CD8 T cells to benchmark molecular-identifier clustering-based TCR repertoire sequencing (MIDCIRS) and TCR RNA copy counting.

A remark on this clonotype: The antigen this receptor binds is unknown. No much larger clone exists at a distance of one base, and base qualities are not known.

Library construction relied on PCR. These reads were obtained on an Illumina HiSeq 4000. Bulk TCR libraries were prepared as previously described, using TCR primers listed in Table S5. Total RNA was purified with the Qiagen AllPrep DNA/RNA kit. Before analysis, reads from multiple sequencing runs of the same library were pooled. The authors' pipeline ran thus. Reads were retained only if their TCR constant sequence matched exactly, and those retained reads were trimmed to 150 nt and grouped according to their 12-nt molecular barcodes. Reads inside each barcode group were sub-clustered using a 15% Levenshtein threshold, and a quality-weighted consensus sequence was constructed for each RNA molecule. Non-functional sequences were excluded, and lower-count sequences lying one edit away from another sequence were also excluded. Barcode sub-clusters with fewer than 20% of the maximum read count were removed, based on fitting two negative binomial distributions. The public sequencing data were trimmed at Q25 with fastp and processed into clonotypes with MiXCR by TCRdb, which kept only in-frame beta chains. Every distinct CDR3 protein forms one entry, paired with its most common genes and DNA. TCRdb, rather than the study authors, made the V and J calls. This sample lists about 320,000 distinct CDR3 sequences; about a fifth were detected once. The top ten clonotypes cover about 0.79% of the sample.

V is pared back by 0 bases and J by 0 bases, with 9 bases lying between the germline termini. Including cysteine and phenylalanine, the CDR3 has 15 amino acids. The kept DNA is CDR3 alone, 45 bases in frame from the first base. CDR1 and CDR2 (LNHNV, YYDKDF) derive from the germline V gene (reference sequence). Results and caveats for the whole study, not just this receptor: Modeling estimated about three recovered TCR RNA copies per cell, compared with roughly 10 by digital PCR, which implies around 33% capture efficiency. Spiked-in Jurkat TCR RNA (10 copies' worth), which is not part of the donor repertoire, was contained in the naive libraries. Even against a background of about a million naive CD8 T cells, spiked-in Jurkat TCR RNA amounting to a single cell's worth was reported to be detectable. In CMV-specific effector cells, clones with more than 20 RNA copies contained over 99% of molecules, whereas in naive cells such clones contained under 1% of molecules. Without barcode sub-clustering, chimeric consensus sequences inflated TCR diversity; chimeras reached as high as 47%. Highly expanded clone sizes could be underestimated if identical TCR molecules share a barcode.

Libraries of naive CD8 T cells were generated from about 19,000 to 1,100,000 sorted cells, with 10%, 30% or 50% of the purified RNA used. Naive CD8 T cells were FACS-sorted as CD8+CD4-CCR7+CD45RA+ on a BD FACSAria II into RLT Plus buffer. Roughly ten TCR copies' worth of Jurkat RNA were spiked into roughly 20,000-1,000,000 naive CD8 T cell samples to test detection sensitivity. Enrichment of CD8 T cells was performed with RosetteSep CD8+ T Cell Enrichment Cocktail and Ficoll-Paque, after which ACK red cell lysis was carried out. Sequencing was performed on naive CD8+ T cells from blood, with Jurkat cell RNA spiked in. The intended sense of this specimen's cell subset or site label: FACS-sorted CD8+CD4-CCR7+CD45RA+ naive T cells. The receptor's source is a human donor in good health. Some libraries in this study had Jurkat cell RNA spiked in. The sequence is built from TRBV15 and TRBJ2-7, with the D segment identity uncertain. The base sequence is TGTGCCACCAGCAGAGATAGGAGTCCCTCCTACGAGCAGTACTTC. Translated, it reads CATSRDRSPSYEQYF.